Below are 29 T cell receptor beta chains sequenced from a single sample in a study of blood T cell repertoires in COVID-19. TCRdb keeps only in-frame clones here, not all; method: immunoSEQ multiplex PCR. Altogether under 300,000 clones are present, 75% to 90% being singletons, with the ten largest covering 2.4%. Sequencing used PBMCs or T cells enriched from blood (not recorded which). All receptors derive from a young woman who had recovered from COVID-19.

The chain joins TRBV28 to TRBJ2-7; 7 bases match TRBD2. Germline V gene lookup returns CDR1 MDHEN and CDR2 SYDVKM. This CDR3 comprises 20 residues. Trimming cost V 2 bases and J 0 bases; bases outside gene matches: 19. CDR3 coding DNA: TGTGCCAGCAGTTTAGTTGCGCCCACAAGAGCGGGGATTTTCTCCTACGAGCAGTACTTC. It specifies CASSLVAPTRAGIFSYEQYF.

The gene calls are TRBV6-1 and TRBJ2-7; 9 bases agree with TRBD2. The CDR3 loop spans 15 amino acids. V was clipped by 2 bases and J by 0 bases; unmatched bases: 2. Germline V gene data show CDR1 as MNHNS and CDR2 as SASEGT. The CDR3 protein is CASSEKRGVSYEQYF. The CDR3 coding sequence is TGTGCCAGCAGTGAAAAGCGGGGGGTCTCCTACGAGCAGTACTTC.

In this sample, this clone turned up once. CDR3 nucleotides: TGTGCCAGCAGGGTTCGACAGGGAGTGAACACTGAAGCTTTCTTT. This codes for CASRVRQGVNTEAFF. The genes are TRBV6-5 and TRBJ1-1; 7 nucleotides align to TRBD1. The CDR3 is made up of 15 amino acids. J lost 0 bases, V lost 6 bases, and 7 bases had no gene match. CDR1 MNHEY and CDR2 SVGAGI come from the germline V gene.

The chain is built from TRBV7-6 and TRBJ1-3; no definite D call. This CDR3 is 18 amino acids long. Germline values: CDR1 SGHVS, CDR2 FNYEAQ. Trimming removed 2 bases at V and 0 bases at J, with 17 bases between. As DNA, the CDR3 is TGTGCCAGCAGCTTAAACCCCGTGCATCTATTCTCTGGAAACACCATATATTTT. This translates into CASSLNPVHLFSGNTIYF. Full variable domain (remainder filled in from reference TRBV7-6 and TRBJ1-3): GAGVSQSPRYKVTKRGQDVALRCDPISGHVSLYWYRQALGQGPEFLTYFNYEAQQDKSGLPNDRFSAERPEGSISTLTIQRTEQRDSAMYRCASSLNPVHLFSGNTIYFGEGSWLTVV.

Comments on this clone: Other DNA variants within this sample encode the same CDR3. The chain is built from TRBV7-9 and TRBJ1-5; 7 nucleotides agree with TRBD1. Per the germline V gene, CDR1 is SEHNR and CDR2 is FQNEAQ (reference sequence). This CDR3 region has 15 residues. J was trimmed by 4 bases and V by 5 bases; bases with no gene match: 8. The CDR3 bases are TGTGCCAGCAGCCCAGCCGGGACAGCTAATCAGCCCCAGCATTTT. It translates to CASSPAGTANQPQHF. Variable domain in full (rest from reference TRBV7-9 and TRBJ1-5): DTGVSQNPRHKITKRGQNVTFRCDPISEHNRLYWYRQTLGQGPEFLTYFQNEAQLEKSRLLSDRFSAERPKGSFSTLEIQRTEQGDSAMYLCASSPAGTANQPQHFGDGTRLSIL.

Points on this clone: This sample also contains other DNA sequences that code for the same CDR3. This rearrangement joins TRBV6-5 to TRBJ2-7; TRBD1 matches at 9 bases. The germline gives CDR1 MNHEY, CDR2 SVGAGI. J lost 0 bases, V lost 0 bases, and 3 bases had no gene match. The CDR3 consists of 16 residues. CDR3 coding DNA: TGTGCCAGCAGTTACTCACGGACAGGGGACTCCTACGAGCAGTACTTC. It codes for CASSYSRTGDSYEQYF.

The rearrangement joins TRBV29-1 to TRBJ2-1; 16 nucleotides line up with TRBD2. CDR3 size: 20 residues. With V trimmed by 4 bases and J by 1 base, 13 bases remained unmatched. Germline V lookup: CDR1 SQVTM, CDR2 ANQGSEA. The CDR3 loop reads CSVVRGLAGGQVGSYNEQFF. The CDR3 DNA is TGCAGCGTTGTCCGGGGACTAGCGGGGGGGCAGGTTGGGTCCTACAATGAGCAGTTCTTC.

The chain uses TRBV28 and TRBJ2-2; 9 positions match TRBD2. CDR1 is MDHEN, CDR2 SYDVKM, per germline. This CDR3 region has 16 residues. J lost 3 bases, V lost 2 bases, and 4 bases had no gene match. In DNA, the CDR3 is TGTGCCAGCAGTTTAATTAGCGGGAGCTACACCGGGGAGCTGTTTTTT. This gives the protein CASSLISGSYTGELFF.

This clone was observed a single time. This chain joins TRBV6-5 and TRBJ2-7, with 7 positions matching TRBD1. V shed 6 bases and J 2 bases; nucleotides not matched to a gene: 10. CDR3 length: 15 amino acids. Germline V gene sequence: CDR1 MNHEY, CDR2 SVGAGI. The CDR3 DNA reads TGTGCCAGCAGCCCCCCAACAGGGGCCGCCTACGAGCAGTACTTC. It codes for CASSPPTGAAYEQYF.

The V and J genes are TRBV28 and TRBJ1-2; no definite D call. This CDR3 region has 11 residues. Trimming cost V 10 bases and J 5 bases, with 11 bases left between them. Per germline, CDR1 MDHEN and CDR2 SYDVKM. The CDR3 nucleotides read TGTGCCATCACCGGGTTTTATGGCTACACCTTC. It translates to CAITGFYGYTF.

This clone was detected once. CDR3 sequence: CASSAGETQYF. The CDR3 region has the DNA TGCGCCAGCAGCGCAGGGGAGACCCAGTACTTC. This sequence joins TRBV5-1 and TRBJ2-5; TRBD1 is a possible D gene (5 bases). The CDR3 totals 11 residues. Trimming pared 4 bases from V and 5 bases from J, leaving 6 bases between. Germline-derived CDR1 and CDR2 are SGHRS and YFSETQ.

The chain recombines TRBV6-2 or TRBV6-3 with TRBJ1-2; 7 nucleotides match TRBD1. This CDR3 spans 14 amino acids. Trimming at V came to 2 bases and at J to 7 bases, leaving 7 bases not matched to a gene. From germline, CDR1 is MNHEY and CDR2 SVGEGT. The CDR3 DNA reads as TGTGCCAGCAGTTACCTGGACAGGTCGAGTGGCTACACCTTC. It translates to CASSYLDRSSGYTF.

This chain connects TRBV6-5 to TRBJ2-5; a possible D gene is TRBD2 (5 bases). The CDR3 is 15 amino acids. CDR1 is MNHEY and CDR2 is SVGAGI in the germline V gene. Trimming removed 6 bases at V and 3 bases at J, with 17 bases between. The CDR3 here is CASRQEDYREETQYF. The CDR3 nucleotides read TGTGCCAGCAGGCAGGAAGACTACCGGGAAGAGACCCAGTACTTC.

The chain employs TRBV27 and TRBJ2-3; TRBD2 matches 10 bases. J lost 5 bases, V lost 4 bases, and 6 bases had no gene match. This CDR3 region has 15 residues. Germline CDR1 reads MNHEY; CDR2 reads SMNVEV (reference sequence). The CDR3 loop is CASSYLAGDIDTQYF. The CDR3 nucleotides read TGTGCCAGCAGTTATCTAGCGGGGGACATAGATACGCAGTATTTT.

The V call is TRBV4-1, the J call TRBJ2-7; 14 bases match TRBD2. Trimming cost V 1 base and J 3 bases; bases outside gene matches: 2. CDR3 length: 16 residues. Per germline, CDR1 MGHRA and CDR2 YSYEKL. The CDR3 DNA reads TGCGCCAGCAGCCAAGGGGGACTAGCGGGGGACTACGAGCAGTACTTC. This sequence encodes CASSQGGLAGDYEQYF.

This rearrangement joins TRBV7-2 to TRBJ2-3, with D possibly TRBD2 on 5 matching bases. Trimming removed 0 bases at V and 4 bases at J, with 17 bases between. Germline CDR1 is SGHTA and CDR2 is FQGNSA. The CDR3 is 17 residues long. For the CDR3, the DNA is TGTGCCAGCAGCTTAGCTAACCTAGCCTCTGGTCCAGATACGCAGTATTTT. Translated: CASSLANLASGPDTQYF.

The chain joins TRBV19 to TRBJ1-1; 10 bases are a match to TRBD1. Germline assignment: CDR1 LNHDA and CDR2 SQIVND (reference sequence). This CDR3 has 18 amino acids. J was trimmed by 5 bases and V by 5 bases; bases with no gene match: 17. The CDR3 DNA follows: TGTGCCAGTAGTGTGCGGACAGGGGGTACCTCGATATGGACTGAAGCTTTCTTT. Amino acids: CASSVRTGGTSIWTEAFF.

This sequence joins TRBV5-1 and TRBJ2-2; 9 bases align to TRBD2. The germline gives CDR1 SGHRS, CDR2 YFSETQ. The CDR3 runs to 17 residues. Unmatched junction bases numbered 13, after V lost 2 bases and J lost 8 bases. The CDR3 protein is CASSFEPSGGPGGELFF. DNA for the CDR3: TGCGCCAGCAGCTTCGAGCCCAGCGGGGGGCCTGGAGGGGAGCTGTTTTTT.

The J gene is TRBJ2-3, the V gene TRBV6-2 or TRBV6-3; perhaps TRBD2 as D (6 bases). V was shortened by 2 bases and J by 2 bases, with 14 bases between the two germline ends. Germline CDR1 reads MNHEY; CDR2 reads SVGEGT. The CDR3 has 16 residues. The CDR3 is CASSYPDYKYTDTQYF. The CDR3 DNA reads TGTGCCAGCAGTTACCCGGACTACAAATACACAGATACGCAGTATTTT.

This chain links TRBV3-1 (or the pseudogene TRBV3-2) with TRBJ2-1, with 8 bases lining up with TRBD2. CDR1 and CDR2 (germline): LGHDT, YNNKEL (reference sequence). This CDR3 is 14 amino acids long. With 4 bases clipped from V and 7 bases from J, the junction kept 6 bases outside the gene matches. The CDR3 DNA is TGTGCCAGCAGCCGGGGGACTAGGGGTAATGAGCAGTTCTTC. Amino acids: CASSRGTRGNEQFF.

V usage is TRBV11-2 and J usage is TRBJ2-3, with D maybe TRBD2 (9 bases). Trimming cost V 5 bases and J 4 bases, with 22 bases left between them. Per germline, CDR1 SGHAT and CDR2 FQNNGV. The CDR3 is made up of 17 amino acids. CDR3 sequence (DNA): TGTGCCAGCAGCCACCCAGGGGGCGGGGGGGTGGCAGATACGCAGTATTTT. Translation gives CASSHPGGGGVADTQYF.

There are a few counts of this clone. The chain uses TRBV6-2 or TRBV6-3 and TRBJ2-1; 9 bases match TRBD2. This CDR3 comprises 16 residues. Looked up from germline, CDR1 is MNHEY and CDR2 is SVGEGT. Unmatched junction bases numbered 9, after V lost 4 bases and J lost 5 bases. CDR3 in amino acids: CASSSRAGGPDNEQFF. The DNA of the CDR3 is TGTGCCAGCAGTTCCCGAGCGGGGGGTCCGGACAATGAGCAGTTCTTC.

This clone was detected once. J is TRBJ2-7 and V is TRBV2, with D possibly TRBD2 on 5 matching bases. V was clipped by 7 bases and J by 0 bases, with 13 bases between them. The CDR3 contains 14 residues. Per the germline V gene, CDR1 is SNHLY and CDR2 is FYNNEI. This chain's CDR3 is CASTERVASYEQYF. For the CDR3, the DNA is TGTGCCAGCACTGAGAGGGTAGCCTCCTACGAGCAGTACTTC. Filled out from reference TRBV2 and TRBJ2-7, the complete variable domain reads EPEVTQTPSHQVTQMGQEVILRCVPISNHLYFYWYRQILGQKVEFLVSFYNNEISEKSEIFDDQFSVERPDGSNFTLKIRSTKLEDSAMYFCASTERVASYEQYFGPGTRLTVT.

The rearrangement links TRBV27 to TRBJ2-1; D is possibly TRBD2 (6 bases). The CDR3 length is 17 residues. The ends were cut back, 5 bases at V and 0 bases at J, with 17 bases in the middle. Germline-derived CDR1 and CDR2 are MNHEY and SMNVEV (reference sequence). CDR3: CASSPWGERSSYNEQFF. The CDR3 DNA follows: TGTGCCAGCAGTCCGTGGGGGGAGCGGAGCTCCTACAATGAGCAGTTCTTC.

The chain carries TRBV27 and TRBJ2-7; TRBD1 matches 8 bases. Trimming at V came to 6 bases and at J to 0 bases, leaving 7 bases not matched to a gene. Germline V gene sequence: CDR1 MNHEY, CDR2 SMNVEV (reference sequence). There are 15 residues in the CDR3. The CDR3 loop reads CASRGTGHPSYEQYF. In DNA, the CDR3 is TGTGCCAGCAGGGGGACAGGACACCCCTCCTACGAGCAGTACTTC.

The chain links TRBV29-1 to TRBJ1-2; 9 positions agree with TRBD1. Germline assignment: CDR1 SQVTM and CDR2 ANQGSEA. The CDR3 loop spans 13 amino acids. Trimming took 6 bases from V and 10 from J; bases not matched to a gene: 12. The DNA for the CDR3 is TGCAGCGTGACCCCCGGGACAGGGACTTCCTACACCTTC. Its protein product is CSVTPGTGTSYTF.

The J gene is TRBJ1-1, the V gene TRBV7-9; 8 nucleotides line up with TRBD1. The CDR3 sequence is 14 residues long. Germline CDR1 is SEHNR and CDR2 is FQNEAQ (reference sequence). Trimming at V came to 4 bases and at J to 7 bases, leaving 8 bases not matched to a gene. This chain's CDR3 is CASSWGQAPVEAFF. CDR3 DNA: TGTGCCAGCAGCTGGGGACAGGCGCCCGTTGAAGCTTTCTTT.

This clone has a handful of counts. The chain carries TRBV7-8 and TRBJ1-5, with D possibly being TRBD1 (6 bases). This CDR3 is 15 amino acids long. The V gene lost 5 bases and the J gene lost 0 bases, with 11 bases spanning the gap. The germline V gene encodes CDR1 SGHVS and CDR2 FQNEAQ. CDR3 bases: TGTGCCAGCAGCGCGGACAGTTATAGCAATCAGCCCCAGCATTTT. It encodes CASSADSYSNQPQHF.

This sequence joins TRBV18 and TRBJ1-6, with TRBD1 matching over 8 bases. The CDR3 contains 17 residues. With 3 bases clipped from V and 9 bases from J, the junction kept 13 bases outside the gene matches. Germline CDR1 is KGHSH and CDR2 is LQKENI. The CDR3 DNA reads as TGTGCCAGCTCACCGAATCAATCGGGACAGGTTGTTTCACCCCTCCACTTT. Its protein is CASSPNQSGQVVSPLHF.